This T cell receptor beta chain was captured by sequencing in a study of control samples from healthy donors and cancer patients. Libraries were prepared by immunoSEQ multiplex PCR; TCRdb keeps only in-frame clonotypes and omits some of them. The table lists about 21,000 clones, around 84% of them singletons, with less than 30% in the top ten. From germline, CDR1 is SQVTM and CDR2 ANQGSEA. Trimming shortened V by 5 bases and J by 2 bases, and 9 bases separated the two germline ends. This CDR3 is built from 12 residues. The V call is TRBV29-1, the J call TRBJ1-1; D perhaps matches TRBD1 (6 bases). Sequencing input: PBMCs. This clonotype originated in a man between 60 and 75 years old with colorectal cancer. The chain's CDR3 is CSVSGVNTEAFF. For the CDR3, the DNA is TGCAGCGTTTCAGGGGTAAACACTGAAGCTTTCTTT.